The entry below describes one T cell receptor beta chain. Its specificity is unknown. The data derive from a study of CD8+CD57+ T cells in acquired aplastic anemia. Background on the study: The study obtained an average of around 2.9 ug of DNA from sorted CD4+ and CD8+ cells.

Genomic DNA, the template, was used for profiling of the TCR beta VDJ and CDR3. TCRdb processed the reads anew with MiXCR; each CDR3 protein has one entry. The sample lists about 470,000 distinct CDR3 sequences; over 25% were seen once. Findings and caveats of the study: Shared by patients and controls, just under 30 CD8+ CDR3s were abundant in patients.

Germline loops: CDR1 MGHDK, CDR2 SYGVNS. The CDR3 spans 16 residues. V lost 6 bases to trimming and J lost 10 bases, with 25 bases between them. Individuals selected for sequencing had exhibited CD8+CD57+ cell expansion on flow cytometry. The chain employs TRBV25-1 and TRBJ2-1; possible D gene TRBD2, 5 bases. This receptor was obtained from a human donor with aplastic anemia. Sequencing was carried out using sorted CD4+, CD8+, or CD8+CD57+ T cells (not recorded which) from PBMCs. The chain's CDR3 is CASSPPPGLPLREQFF. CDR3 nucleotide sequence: TGTGCCAGCAGCCCCCCTCCCGGACTCCCCCTTCGGGAGCAGTTCTTC.